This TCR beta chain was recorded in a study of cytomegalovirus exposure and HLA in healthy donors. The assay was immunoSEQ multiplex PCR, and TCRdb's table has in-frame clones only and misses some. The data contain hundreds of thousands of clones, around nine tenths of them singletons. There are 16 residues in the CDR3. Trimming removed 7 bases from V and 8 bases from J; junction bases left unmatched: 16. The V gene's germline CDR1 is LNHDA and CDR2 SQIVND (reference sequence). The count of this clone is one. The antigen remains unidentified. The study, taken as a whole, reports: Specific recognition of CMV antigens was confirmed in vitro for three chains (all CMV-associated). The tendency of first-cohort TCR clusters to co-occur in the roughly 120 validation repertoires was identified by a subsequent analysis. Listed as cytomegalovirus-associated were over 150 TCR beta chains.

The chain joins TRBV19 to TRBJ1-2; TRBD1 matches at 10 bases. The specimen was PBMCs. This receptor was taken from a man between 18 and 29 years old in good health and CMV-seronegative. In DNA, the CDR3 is TGTGCCAGTACCTCGACAGGGGGCGCTTATTCGATCGGCTACACCTTC. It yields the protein CASTSTGGAYSIGYTF.